This T cell receptor (beta chain) was sequenced during a study of T cell responses to AZD1222 COVID-19 vaccine. TCRdb's copy holds only in-frame clones and misses some; the assay was immunoSEQ multiplex PCR. The table shows around 180,000 clones, with approximately 90% occurring only once. Trimming left V 5 bases short and J 4 bases short, with 9 bases between. The CDR3 is 13 amino acids. CDR1 and CDR2 (germline): MNHEY, SVGEGT. The clonotype was recovered from an adult in good health. This specimen consisted of peripheral blood, obtained on day 0 of AZD1222 vaccination. This chain joins TRBV6-2 or TRBV6-3 and TRBJ1-5; no clear D gene. The DNA of the CDR3 is TGTGCCAGCAGTATGGCCAGTAATCAGCCCCAGCATTTT. Its translation is CASSMASNQPQHF.